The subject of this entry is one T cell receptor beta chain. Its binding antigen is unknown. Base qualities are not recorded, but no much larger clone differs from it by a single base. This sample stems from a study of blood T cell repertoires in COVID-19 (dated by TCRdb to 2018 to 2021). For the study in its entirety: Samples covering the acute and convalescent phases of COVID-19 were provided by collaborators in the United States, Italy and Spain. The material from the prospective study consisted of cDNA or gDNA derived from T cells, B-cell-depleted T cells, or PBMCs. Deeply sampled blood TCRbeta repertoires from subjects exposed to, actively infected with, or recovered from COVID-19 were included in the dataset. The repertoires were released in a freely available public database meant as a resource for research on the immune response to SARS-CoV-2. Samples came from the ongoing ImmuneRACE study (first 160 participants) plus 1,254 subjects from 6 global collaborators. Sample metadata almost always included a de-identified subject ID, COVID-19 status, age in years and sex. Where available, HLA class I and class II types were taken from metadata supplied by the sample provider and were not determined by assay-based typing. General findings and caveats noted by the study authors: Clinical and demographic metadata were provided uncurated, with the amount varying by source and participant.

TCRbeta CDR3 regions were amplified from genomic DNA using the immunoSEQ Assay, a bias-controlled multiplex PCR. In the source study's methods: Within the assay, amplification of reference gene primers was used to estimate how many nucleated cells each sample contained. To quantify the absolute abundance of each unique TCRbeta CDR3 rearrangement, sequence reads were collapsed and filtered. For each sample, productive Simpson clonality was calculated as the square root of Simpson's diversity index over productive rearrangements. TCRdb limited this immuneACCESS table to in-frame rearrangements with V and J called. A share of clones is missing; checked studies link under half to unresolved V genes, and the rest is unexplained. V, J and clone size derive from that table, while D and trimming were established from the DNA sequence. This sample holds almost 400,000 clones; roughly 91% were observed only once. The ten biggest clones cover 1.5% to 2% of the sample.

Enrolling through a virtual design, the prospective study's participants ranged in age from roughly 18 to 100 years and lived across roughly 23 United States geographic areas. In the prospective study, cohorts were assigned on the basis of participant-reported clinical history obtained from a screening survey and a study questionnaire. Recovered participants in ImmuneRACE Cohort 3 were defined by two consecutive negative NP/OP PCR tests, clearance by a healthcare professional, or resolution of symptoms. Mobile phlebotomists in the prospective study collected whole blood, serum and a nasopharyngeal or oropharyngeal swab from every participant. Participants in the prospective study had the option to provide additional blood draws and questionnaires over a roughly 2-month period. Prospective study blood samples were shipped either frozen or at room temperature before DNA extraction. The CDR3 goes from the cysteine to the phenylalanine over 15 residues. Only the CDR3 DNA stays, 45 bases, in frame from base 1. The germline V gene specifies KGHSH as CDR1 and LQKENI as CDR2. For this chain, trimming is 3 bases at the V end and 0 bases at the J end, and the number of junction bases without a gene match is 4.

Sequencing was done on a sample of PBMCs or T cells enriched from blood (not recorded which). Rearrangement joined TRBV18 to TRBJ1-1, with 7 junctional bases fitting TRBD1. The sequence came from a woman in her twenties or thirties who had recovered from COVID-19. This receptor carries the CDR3 CASSPRDSMNTEAFF. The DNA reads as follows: TGTGCCAGCTCACCTCGGGACAGCATGAACACTGAAGCTTTCTTT. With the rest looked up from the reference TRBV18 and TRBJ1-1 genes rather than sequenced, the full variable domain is NAGVMQNPRHLVRRRGQEARLRCSPMKGHSHVYWYRQLPEEGLKFMVYLQKENIIDESGMPKERFSAEFPKEGPSILRIQQVVRGDSAAYFCASSPRDSMNTEAFFGQGTRLTVV.